This entry features one T cell receptor beta chain sequence. Using immunoSEQ multiplex PCR, the repertoire was profiled, and TCRdb retains in-frame clones only, with some absent. The top ten hold 1.9% of the sample, which has 300,000 to 350,000 clones, 70% to 90% seen once. This entry belongs to a study of Ad26.COV2.S vaccination and SARS-CoV-2 variants. Across the whole study: Dosing was one shot or two shots 56 days apart.

As to treatment: roughly 20 received Ad26.COV2.S at low or high dose, single or two shots; about 5 received placebo; per-sample allocation not given. The samples date from day 63 after the first vaccine or placebo injection. Vaccine was an Ad26 vector expressing Wuhan-strain SARS-CoV-2 spike. Germline-derived CDR1 and CDR2 are SGHRS and YFSETQ. The CDR3 is made up of 14 amino acids. Trimming took 0 bases from V and 8 from J, leaving 11 bases between them. The sample consisted of peripheral blood, taken in a trial of Ad26.COV2.S vaccine versus placebo. The gene calls are TRBV5-1 and TRBJ1-4; tentative D call: TRBD1 (5 bases). This sequence was found in a person aged 18 to 65 who received the Ad26.COV2.S COVID-19 vaccine or a placebo. The CDR3 DNA follows: TGCGCCAGCAGCTTGGACCAGGGCTGGGAAAAACTGTTTTTT. It yields the protein CASSLDQGWEKLFF.